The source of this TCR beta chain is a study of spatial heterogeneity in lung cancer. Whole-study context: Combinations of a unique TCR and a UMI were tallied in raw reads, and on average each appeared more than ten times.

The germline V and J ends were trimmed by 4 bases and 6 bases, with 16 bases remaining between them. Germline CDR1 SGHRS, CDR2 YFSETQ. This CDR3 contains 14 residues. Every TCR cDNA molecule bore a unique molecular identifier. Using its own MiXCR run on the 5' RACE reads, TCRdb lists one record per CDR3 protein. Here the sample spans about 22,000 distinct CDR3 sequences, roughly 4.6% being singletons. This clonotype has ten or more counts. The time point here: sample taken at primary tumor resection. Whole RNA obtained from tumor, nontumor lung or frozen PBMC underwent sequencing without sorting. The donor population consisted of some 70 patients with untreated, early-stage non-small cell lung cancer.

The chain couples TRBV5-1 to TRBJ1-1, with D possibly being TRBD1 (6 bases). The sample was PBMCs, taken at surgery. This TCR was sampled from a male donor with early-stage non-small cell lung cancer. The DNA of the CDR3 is TGCGCCAGCAGCCAGGGGTATAAGGGGGCTGAAGCTTTCTTT. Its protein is CASSQGYKGAEAFF.